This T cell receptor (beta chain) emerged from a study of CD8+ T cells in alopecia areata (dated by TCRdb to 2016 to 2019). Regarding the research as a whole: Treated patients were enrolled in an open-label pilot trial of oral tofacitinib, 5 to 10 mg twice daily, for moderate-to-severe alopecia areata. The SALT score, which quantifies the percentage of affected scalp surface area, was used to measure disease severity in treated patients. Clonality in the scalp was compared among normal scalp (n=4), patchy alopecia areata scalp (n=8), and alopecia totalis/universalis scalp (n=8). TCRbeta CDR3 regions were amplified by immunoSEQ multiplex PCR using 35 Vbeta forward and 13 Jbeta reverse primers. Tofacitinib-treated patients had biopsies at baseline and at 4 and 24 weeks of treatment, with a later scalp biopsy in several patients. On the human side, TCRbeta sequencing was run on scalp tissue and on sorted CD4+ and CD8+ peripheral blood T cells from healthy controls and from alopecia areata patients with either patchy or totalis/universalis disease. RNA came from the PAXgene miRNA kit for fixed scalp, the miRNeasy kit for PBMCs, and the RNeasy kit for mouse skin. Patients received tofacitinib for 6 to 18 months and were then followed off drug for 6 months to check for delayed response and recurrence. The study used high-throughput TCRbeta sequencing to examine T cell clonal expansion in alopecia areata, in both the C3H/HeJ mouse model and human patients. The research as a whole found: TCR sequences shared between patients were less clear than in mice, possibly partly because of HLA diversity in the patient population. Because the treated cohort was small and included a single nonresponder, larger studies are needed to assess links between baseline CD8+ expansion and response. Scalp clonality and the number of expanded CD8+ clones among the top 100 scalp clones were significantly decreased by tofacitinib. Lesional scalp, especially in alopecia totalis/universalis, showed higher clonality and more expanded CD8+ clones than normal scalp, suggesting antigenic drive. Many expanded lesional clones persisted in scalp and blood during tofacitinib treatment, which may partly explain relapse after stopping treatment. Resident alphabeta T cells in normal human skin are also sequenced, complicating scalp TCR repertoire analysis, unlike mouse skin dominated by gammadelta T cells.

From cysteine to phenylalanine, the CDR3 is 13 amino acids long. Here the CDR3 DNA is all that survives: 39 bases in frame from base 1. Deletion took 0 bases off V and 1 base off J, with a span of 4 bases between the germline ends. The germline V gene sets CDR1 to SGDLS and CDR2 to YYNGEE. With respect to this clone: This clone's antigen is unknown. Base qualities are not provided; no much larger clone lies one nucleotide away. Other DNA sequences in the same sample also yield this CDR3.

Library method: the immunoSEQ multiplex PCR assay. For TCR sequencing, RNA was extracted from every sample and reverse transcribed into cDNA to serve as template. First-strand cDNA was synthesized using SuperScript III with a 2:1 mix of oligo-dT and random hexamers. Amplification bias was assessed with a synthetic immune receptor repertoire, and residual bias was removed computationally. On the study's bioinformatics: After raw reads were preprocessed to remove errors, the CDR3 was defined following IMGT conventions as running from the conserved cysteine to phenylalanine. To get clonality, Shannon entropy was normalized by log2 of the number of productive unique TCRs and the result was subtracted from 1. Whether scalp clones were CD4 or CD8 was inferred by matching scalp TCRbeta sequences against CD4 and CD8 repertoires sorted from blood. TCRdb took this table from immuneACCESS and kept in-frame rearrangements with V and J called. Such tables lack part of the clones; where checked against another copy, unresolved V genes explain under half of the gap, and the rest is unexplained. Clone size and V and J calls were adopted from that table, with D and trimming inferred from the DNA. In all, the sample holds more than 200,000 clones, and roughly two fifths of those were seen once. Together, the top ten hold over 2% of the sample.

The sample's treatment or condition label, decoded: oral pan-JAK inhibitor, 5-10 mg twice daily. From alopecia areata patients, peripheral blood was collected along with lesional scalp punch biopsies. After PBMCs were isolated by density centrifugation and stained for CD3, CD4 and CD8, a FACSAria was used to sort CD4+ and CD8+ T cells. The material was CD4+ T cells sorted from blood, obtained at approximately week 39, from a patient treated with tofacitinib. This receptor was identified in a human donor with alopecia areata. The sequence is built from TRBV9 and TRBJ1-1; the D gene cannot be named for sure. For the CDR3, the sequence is CASSVAGNTEAFF. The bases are TGTGCCAGCAGCGTAGCAGGGAACACTGAAGCTTTCTTT. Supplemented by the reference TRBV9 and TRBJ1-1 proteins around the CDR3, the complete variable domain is DSGVTQTPKHLITATGQRVTLRCSPRSGDLSVYWYQQSLDQGLQFLIQYYNGEERAKGNILERFSAQQFPDLHSELNLSSLELGDSALYFCASSVAGNTEAFFGQGTRLTVV.